This T cell receptor (beta chain) was identified during a study of cytomegalovirus exposure and HLA in healthy donors. Whole-study results and caveats: There were several of the most significant clusters that appeared linked to common viral pathogens in a later analysis. In a later analysis, compared with equally common non-associated chains, HLA-associated beta chains were more expanded. Previously analyzed data showed that most TCR beta V segments were productive at a frequency of about 87% or about 30%. Excluded: some indistinguishable V segments such as TRBV6-2 and TRBV6-3.

This clone was seen only a few times. Its matching antigen is unknown. Germline loops: CDR1 SGHNT, CDR2 YYREEE (reference sequence). The CDR3 is 15 residues long. Germline trimming cut 5 bases from V and 2 bases from J; bases unmatched to any gene: 9. Primers for the PCR totalled 60 Vbeta and 13 Jbeta. Only in-frame clones appear in the TCRdb table, and some are missing; sequencing was by immunoSEQ multiplex PCR. The table records more than 110,000 clones, roughly 10% of them present only once. This sequence originates from a man aged 45-60 years in good health and CMV-seronegative. Sequenced material: PBMCs. V is TRBV5-4 and J is TRBJ2-7; 8 positions agree with TRBD1. The CDR3, as DNA: TGTGCCAGCAGTGATGGACAGGGACGGACCTACGAGCAGTACTTC. Protein: CASSDGQGRTYEQYF.